This TCR beta chain was sequenced in a study of cytomegalovirus exposure and HLA in healthy donors. Generated by immunoSEQ multiplex PCR, the TCRdb table keeps only in-frame clones and is missing some. The repertoire holds 230,000 or so clones, around nine tenths seen once, with around 3% in the top ten. Separate from the approximately 730-subject first cohort, the 120-subject validation cohort was the one that the donors belonged to. CDR1 and CDR2 (germline): SQVTM, ANQGSEA. The CDR3 runs 15 residues. The ends lost 5 bases at V and 1 base at J; junction bases unmatched: 10. The sequence was obtained from a woman under 30 in good health and CMV-seronegative. Sequencing used PBMCs. The genes are TRBV29-1 and TRBJ2-5, with TRBD2 matching 7 bases. CDR3 sequence: CSVTWSGAAQETQYF. The CDR3 nucleotides are TGCAGCGTTACATGGAGCGGGGCTGCCCAAGAGACCCAGTACTTC.